The present TCR beta chain was sequenced within a study of T cells in Graves' hyperthyroidism and ophthalmopathy. Whole-study findings and limits: Before onset, ophthalmopathy was predicted by the model a median roughly 6.8 months earlier. Blood also showed most of the thyroid clonotypes that were expanded above 0.001.

Germline V gives CDR1 PRHDT, CDR2 FYEKMQ (reference sequence). This CDR3 region has 17 residues. V was clipped by 1 base and J by 2 bases; unmatched bases: 7. This clonotype occurred many times. Its antigen remains unidentified. Amplified TCR beta CDR3 regions came from RNA transcripts. First-round RT-PCR with HTBI primers amplified the TCR CDR3 region. TCRdb independently ran MiXCR on the multiplex PCR reads; one entry per CDR3 protein. The sample holds roughly 510,000 distinct CDR3 sequences, more than 20% seen once. This chain connects TRBV13 to TRBJ1-5; TRBD1 matches 8 bases. The TCR originated in a man between 18 and 29 years old with Graves' hyperthyroidism. The material sequenced was blood. This chain's CDR3 is CASSLAAQGARNQPQHF. In DNA, the CDR3 is TGTGCCAGCAGCTTAGCCGCGCAGGGGGCACGCAATCAGCCCCAGCATTTT.